Below, 17 T cell receptor beta chains from the same sample are listed, as sequenced in a study of spatial heterogeneity in lung cancer. TCRdb independently ran MiXCR on the 5' RACE reads; one entry per CDR3 protein. The sample has thousands of distinct CDR3 sequences, about a fifth seen once; the top ten hold 20% to 25%. Time point: sample taken at primary tumor resection. Unsorted whole RNA samples from tumor, nontumor lung or frozen PBMC were sequenced. The material was normal lung tissue next to the tumor, obtained at surgery. These TCRs come from a female donor with early-stage non-small cell lung cancer.

Concerning this clonotype: This beta chain came through as a stray read in a library set up for alpha chains, and its size says little. The CDR3 region has the DNA TGCAGTGCTAGAAAAGCAACAGTGATGAACACTGAAGCTTTCTTT. It encodes CSARKATVMNTEAFF. The V gene is TRBV20-1, the J gene TRBJ1-1; D unresolved. In germline, CDR1 is DFQATT, CDR2 SNEGSKA (reference sequence). The CDR3 contains 15 residues. The V end was cut by 2 bases, the J end by 0 bases, with 13 bases between.

There are many counts of this clonotype. This beta chain slipped into a library made for alpha chains as a stray read, so its size is not meaningful. This rearrangement joins TRBV20-1 to TRBJ2-5; 7 nucleotides align to TRBD1. CDR1 and CDR2 from the germline V gene are DFQATT and SNEGSKA (reference sequence). The CDR3 contains 12 residues. After removal of 0 bases from V and 5 bases from J, the junction contained 0 bases not matched to a gene. The CDR3 reads CSAREDRETQYF. The CDR3 coding sequence is TGCAGTGCTAGAGAGGACAGGGAGACCCAGTACTTC.

Relative to its sample, this clonotype is medium-sized. This beta chain is off target for a library built for alpha chains, so its abundance means little. CDR3 sequence (DNA): TGCGCCAGCAGCCTTAGCCCGGGGAGCCAAGAGACCCAGTACTTC. Residues: CASSLSPGSQETQYF. The genes are TRBV5-1 and TRBJ2-5, with a possible D match to TRBD2 (5 bases). V was trimmed by 4 bases and J by 1 base, leaving 14 bases between them. CDR1 and CDR2 from the germline V gene are SGHRS and YFSETQ. The CDR3 length is 15 residues. Together with reference TRBV5-1 and TRBJ2-5, the CDR3 gives the full variable domain: KAGVTQTPRYLIKTRGQQVTLSCSPISGHRSVSWYQQTPGQGLQFLFEYFSETQRNKGNFPGRFSGRQFSNSRSEMNVSTLELGDSALYLCASSLSPGSQETQYFGPGTRLLVL.

This clonotype is medium-sized within its sample. Being off target in a library aimed at alpha chains, this beta chain has a size of little meaning. J is TRBJ2-1 and V is TRBV6-2 or TRBV6-3; D may correspond to TRBD1 or TRBD2 (5 bases each). V gave up 2 bases and J gave up 8 bases, with 19 bases separating them. This CDR3 comprises 16 residues. The germline gives CDR1 MNHEY, CDR2 SVGEGT. CDR3 in amino acids: CASSYQAGTSRDEQFF. The CDR3 bases are TGTGCCAGCAGTTACCAAGCAGGGACGTCTAGGGATGAGCAGTTCTTC.

With respect to this clonotype: Within a library made for alpha chains, this beta chain is off target, and its count is uninformative. The chain carries TRBV3-1 and TRBJ2-1, with a tentative D call TRBD1 (5 bases). This CDR3 comprises 14 residues. The V end was cut by 2 bases, the J end by 6 bases, with 11 bases between. The germline V gene encodes CDR1 LGHDT and CDR2 YNNKEL (reference sequence). CDR3 region: CASSQMVRGNEQFF. The CDR3, as DNA: TGTGCCAGCAGCCAAATGGTAAGGGGCAATGAGCAGTTCTTC.

Comment on this clonotype: Because the library targeted alpha chains, this beta chain is an off-target read whose size means little. The chain combines TRBV6-6 with TRBJ2-7; D may be TRBD1 or TRBD2 (6 bases each). V gave up 5 bases and J gave up 0 bases, with 11 bases separating them. Germline V gene lookup returns CDR1 MNHNY and CDR2 SVGAGI (reference sequence). The CDR3 covers 14 residues. Here the CDR3 reads CASSPQGGSYEQYF. CDR3 in DNA: TGTGCCAGCAGTCCACAGGGAGGCTCCTACGAGCAGTACTTC.

This clonotype counts as medium-sized. Found in a library prepared for alpha chains, this beta chain is an off-target read, and its abundance has little meaning. The rearrangement joins TRBV4-3 to TRBJ2-7; tentatively, D is TRBD2 (5 bases). Trimming pared 4 bases from V and 4 bases from J, leaving 11 bases between. The CDR3 is 13 amino acids. The germline V gene has CDR1 LGHNA and CDR2 YSLEER. The CDR3 reads CASSRELGYEQYF. Here the CDR3 DNA reads TGCGCCAGCAGCCGGGAGCTGGGGTACGAGCAGTACTTC.

On this clonotype itself: Being off target in a library aimed at alpha chains, this beta chain has a size of little meaning. The chain has TRBV6-6 and TRBJ2-1; D unclear. The CDR3 has 13 amino acids. Between the trimmed V and J ends, which lost 6 bases and 5 bases, there was a span of 11 bases. Germline assignment: CDR1 MNHNY and CDR2 SVGAGI (reference sequence). In DNA form, the CDR3 reads TGTGCCAGCAGGTACCTAACCCACAATGAGCAGTTCTTC. Amino acids: CASRYLTHNEQFF.

This clonotype has a handful of counts. A library prepared for alpha chains yielded this beta chain as an off-target read; its size is of little meaning. This rearrangement joins TRBV5-8 to TRBJ1-3; D not certain. Germline V CDR1 and CDR2: SGHTS, YDEGEE. The CDR3 loop spans 13 amino acids. Trimming took 2 bases from V and 4 from J, leaving 7 bases between them. CDR3: CASSFRWGNTIYF. CDR3 nucleotide sequence: TGTGCCAGCAGCTTCCGCTGGGGAAACACCATATATTTT. Based on the CDR3 plus reference TRBV5-8 and TRBJ1-3, the full variable domain is EAGVTQSPTHLIKTRGQQATLRCSPISGHTSVYWYQQALGLGLQFLLWYDEGEERNRGNFPPRFSGRQFPNYSSELNVNALELEDSALYLCASSFRWGNTIYFGEGSWLTVV.

This clonotype appeared a single time. This beta chain lies outside the target of a library built for alpha chains; its clone size means little. This chain joins TRBV5-5 and TRBJ2-5; TRBD2 is a possible D gene (5 bases). The CDR3 runs 15 residues. Trimming took 1 base from V and 5 from J, leaving 15 bases between them. CDR1 SGHKS and CDR2 YYEKEE come from the germline V gene (reference sequence). The CDR3 DNA follows: TGTGCCAGCAGCTTGATCCGAGGGAGTCTGGAGACCCAGTACTTC. Translated, it gives CASSLIRGSLETQYF.

This clonotype counts as large. Because this beta chain is a stray read in a library intended to capture alpha chains, its abundance should not be given much weight. The chain is built from TRBV6-5 and TRBJ1-4, with D unresolved. The V end was cut by 2 bases, the J end by 0 bases, with 7 bases between. Germline V gene data show CDR1 as MNHEY and CDR2 as SVGAGI. The CDR3 length is 15 residues. The CDR3 DNA reads TGTGCCAGCAGTTACGAGGGAGCAACTAATGAAAAACTGTTTTTT. Its translation: CASSYEGATNEKLFF.

This clonotype appeared many times. This beta chain came through as a stray read in a library set up for alpha chains, and its size says little. This chain uses TRBV7-2 with TRBJ2-5; 7 bases are a match to TRBD2. J was trimmed by 1 base and V by 1 base; bases with no gene match: 3. Germline values: CDR1 SGHTA, CDR2 FQGNSA. The CDR3 has 15 residues. As DNA, the CDR3 is TGTGCCAGCAGCTTAGTAGGCGGGGGCCAAGAGACCCAGTACTTC. This translates into CASSLVGGGQETQYF.

This clonotype was seen repeatedly, ten times or more. This beta chain came through as a stray read in a library set up for alpha chains, and its size says little. The chain is built from TRBV10-3 and TRBJ2-5; possibly TRBD2 for D (6 bases). Germline V gene sequence: CDR1 ENHRY, CDR2 SYGVKD. V was trimmed by 2 bases and J by 5 bases, leaving 9 bases between them. The CDR3 has 13 amino acids. The CDR3 region is CAISETGVETQYF. Here the CDR3 DNA reads TGTGCCATCAGTGAGACGGGAGTGGAGACCCAGTACTTC.

There are many counts of this clonotype. This beta chain lies outside the target of a library built for alpha chains; its clone size means little. The V gene is TRBV5-5, the J gene TRBJ2-7; 9 bases are shared with TRBD1. The CDR3 is made up of 15 amino acids. The V gene's germline CDR1 is SGHKS and CDR2 YYEKEE (reference sequence). The J segment lost 2 bases and the V segment lost 3 bases, leaving 6 bases of the junction unmatched. CDR3 DNA sequence: TGTGCCAGCAGCTCCAGGGGGACAGGGCCCTACGAGCAGTACTTC. Residues: CASSSRGTGPYEQYF.

This clonotype rates as medium-sized (0.01 to 0.1%). Since it is a stray read in a library aimed at alpha chains, this beta chain has a size that is not meaningful. V usage is TRBV5-4 and J usage is TRBJ2-1; the D is unclear. Germline CDR1 is SGHNT and CDR2 is YYREEE (reference sequence). With 0 bases removed from V and 2 bases from J, the gap between germline ends came to 6 bases. This CDR3 has 14 residues. This chain's CDR3 is CASSLELTYNEQFF. The DNA for the CDR3 is TGTGCCAGCAGCTTGGAACTAACCTACAATGAGCAGTTCTTC.

With respect to this clonotype: This beta chain turned up in a library designed for alpha chains; as an off-target read, its abundance says little. The rearrangement joins TRBV4-1 to TRBJ1-1; D is uncertain. Trimming stripped 4 bases from V and 1 base from J, with 13 bases between. Germline values: CDR1 MGHRA, CDR2 YSYEKL. There are 15 residues in the CDR3. CDR3 sequence reads: CASSLHNGANTEAFF. For the CDR3, the DNA is TGCGCCAGCAGCCTCCATAACGGAGCGAACACTGAAGCTTTCTTT.

This clonotype came up many times. Within a library made for alpha chains, this beta chain is off target, and its count is uninformative. The chain employs TRBV20-1 and TRBJ2-5; the match to TRBD2 covers 8 bases. This CDR3 is 14 amino acids long. CDR1 is DFQATT and CDR2 is SNEGSKA in the germline V gene (reference sequence). V lost 5 bases and J lost 2; bases outside the gene matches: 7. CDR3 in amino acids: CSAGTGGKQETQYF. Written as DNA, the CDR3 is TGCAGTGCTGGAACGGGGGGGAAACAAGAGACCCAGTACTTC.